Shown below are 20 T cell receptor beta chains from a single sample sequenced in a study of radiotherapy plus CTLA-4 blockade in lung cancer. Generated by immunoSEQ multiplex PCR, the TCRdb table keeps only in-frame clones and is missing some. There are roughly 44,000 clones in the sample; less than 85% occur only once, and around 10% lies in the top ten. The specimen was peripheral blood, collected from a patient treated with radiotherapy plus ipilimumab. These receptors were collected from a human donor with non-small cell lung cancer who had stable disease on radiotherapy plus ipilimumab.

The chain employs TRBV5-1 and TRBJ1-1, with 7 bases identical to TRBD1. The CDR3 is made up of 14 amino acids. V dropped 4 bases and J dropped 1; count of bases not matched to a gene: 4. CDR1 and CDR2 from the germline V gene are SGHRS and YFSETQ. In DNA form, the CDR3 reads TGCGCCAGCAGCCCAGGGGGGGCGAACACTGAAGCTTTCTTT. Amino acids: CASSPGGANTEAFF.

The chain carries TRBV27 and TRBJ2-2, with D possibly being TRBD2 (6 bases). V dropped 4 bases and J dropped 4 bases, with 10 bases sitting between them. The CDR3 contains 14 residues. CDR1 and CDR2 (germline): MNHEY, SMNVEV (reference sequence). As DNA, the CDR3 is TGTGCCAGCAGTTCCGGACTAACCACCGGGGAGCTGTTTTTT. This codes for CASSSGLTTGELFF.

J is TRBJ1-4 and V is TRBV6-1; D is undetermined. From germline, CDR1 is MNHNS and CDR2 SASEGT. V lost 6 bases to trimming and J lost 0 bases, with 8 bases between them. CDR3 length: 14 residues. The CDR3: CASRAPATNEKLFF. DNA for the CDR3: TGTGCCAGCAGGGCGCCTGCAACTAATGAAAAACTGTTTTTT.

This clone was picked up a small number of times. This chain uses TRBV7-2 with TRBJ1-2, with D hard to call. Germline values: CDR1 SGHTA, CDR2 FQGNSA. The CDR3 contains 14 residues. The ends were cut back, 1 base at V and 7 bases at J, with 13 bases in the middle. The chain's CDR3 is CASSLEGLRGGYTF. In DNA form, the CDR3 reads TGTGCCAGCAGCTTAGAGGGCCTCCGGGGTGGCTACACCTTC.

This chain joins TRBV5-4 and TRBJ1-3; D call uncertain. Trimming shortened V by 1 base and J by 4 bases, and 6 bases separated the two germline ends. Germline CDR1 SGHNT, CDR2 YYREEE (reference sequence). The CDR3 is made up of 13 amino acids. This chain's CDR3 is CASSLSPGNTIYF. In DNA form, the CDR3 reads TGTGCCAGCAGCTTGAGTCCGGGAAACACCATATATTTT.

The chain carries TRBV18 and TRBJ2-2; D is possibly TRBD1 or TRBD2 (5 bases each). V lost 4 bases to trimming and J lost 3 bases, with 12 bases between them. The CDR3 sequence is 15 residues long. Germline assignment: CDR1 KGHSH and CDR2 LQKENI. The CDR3 here is CASSLGGSDTGELFF. For the CDR3, the DNA is TGTGCCAGCTCACTTGGGGGTAGTGACACCGGGGAGCTGTTTTTT. Full variable domain (missing parts from reference TRBV18 and TRBJ2-2): NAGVMQNPRHLVRRRGQEARLRCSPMKGHSHVYWYRQLPEEGLKFMVYLQKENIIDESGMPKERFSAEFPKEGPSILRIQQVVRGDSAAYFCASSLGGSDTGELFFGEGSRLTVL.

This sequence joins TRBV6-5 and TRBJ2-1; no clear D gene. CDR1 is MNHEY and CDR2 is SVGAGI in the germline V gene. This CDR3 spans 14 amino acids. V lost 5 bases, J lost 0 bases, and 8 bases lay in between. CDR3 coding DNA: TGTGCCAGCAGTGAAGAGATCTCCTACAATGAGCAGTTCTTC. Protein sequence: CASSEEISYNEQFF.

J is TRBJ1-4 and V is TRBV19, with 8 nucleotides matching TRBD1. Germline CDR1 reads LNHDA; CDR2 reads SQIVND (reference sequence). The CDR3 is made up of 14 amino acids. Trimming at V came to 6 bases and at J to 2 bases, leaving 2 bases not matched to a gene. In DNA form, the CDR3 reads TGTGCCAGTAGCAGGACAGGGACTAATGAAAAACTGTTTTTT. The encoded protein is CASSRTGTNEKLFF.

This clone showed up just a few times. The chain employs TRBV7-8 and TRBJ1-5; D is perhaps TRBD1 (6 bases). The CDR3 length is 16 residues. Germline CDR1 SGHVS, CDR2 FQNEAQ. V was cut by 1 base and J by 3 bases, with 13 bases left in between. The CDR3 loop is CASSLEQGLFNQPQHF. The CDR3 DNA follows: TGTGCCAGCAGCTTAGAGCAGGGGTTATTCAATCAGCCCCAGCATTTT. The entire variable domain, with the rest obtained from reference TRBV7-8 and TRBJ1-5, is as follows: GAGVSQSPRYKVAKRGQDVALRCDPISGHVSLFWYQQALGQGPEFLTYFQNEAQLDKSGLPSDRFFAERPEGSVSTLKIQRTQQEDSAVYLCASSLEQGLFNQPQHFGDGTRLSIL.

This chain links TRBV6-4 with TRBJ2-3; TRBD1 agrees at 7 bases. The CDR3 contains 13 residues. V shed 5 bases and J 1 base; nucleotides not matched to a gene: 0. Per the germline V gene, CDR1 is MRHNA and CDR2 is SNTAGT. The CDR3 sequence: CASSTGGTDTQYF. The CDR3 DNA follows: TGTGCCAGCAGTACAGGGGGCACAGATACGCAGTATTTT.

This chain joins TRBV19 and TRBJ1-5; 7 bases fit TRBD1. This CDR3 is built from 13 residues. With V trimmed by 4 bases and J by 5 bases, 2 bases remained unmatched. Per the germline V gene, CDR1 is LNHDA and CDR2 is SQIVND (reference sequence). The CDR3 DNA is TGTGCCAGTAGTAGACAGGGATATCAGCCCCAGCATTTT. Protein product: CASSRQGYQPQHF.

This clone has only a few counts. The genes are TRBV7-6 and TRBJ1-5; D perhaps matches TRBD1 (5 bases). Trimming took 1 base from V and 0 from J, leaving 10 bases between them. CDR3 length: 16 amino acids. The germline CDR1 and CDR2 sequences are SGHVS and FNYEAQ. As DNA, the CDR3 is TGTGCCAGCAGCTTAGGGGACCTTTATAGCAATCAGCCCCAGCATTTT. Translation: CASSLGDLYSNQPQHF.

The chain has TRBV9 and TRBJ1-4; the D is unclear. V lost 4 bases and J lost 4, with 14 bases in between. The CDR3 has 15 amino acids. The germline V gene encodes CDR1 SGDLS and CDR2 YYNGEE. Written as DNA, the CDR3 is TGTGCCAGCAGCCCCCGGGGTTCCCATAATGAAAAACTGTTTTTT. It codes for CASSPRGSHNEKLFF. Looking up the rest from reference TRBV9 and TRBJ1-4 gives the full variable domain: DSGVTQTPKHLITATGQRVTLRCSPRSGDLSVYWYQQSLDQGLQFLIQYYNGEERAKGNILERFSAQQFPDLHSELNLSSLELGDSALYFCASSPRGSHNEKLFFGSGTQLSVL.

CDR3 coding DNA: TGTGCCAGCAGCTTAGGCGACAGGGGGCACGAGCAGTACTTC. Protein sequence: CASSLGDRGHEQYF. This chain uses TRBV7-9 with TRBJ2-7; 10 bases align to TRBD1. The J segment lost 5 bases and the V segment lost 1 base, leaving 2 bases of the junction unmatched. Germline V lookup: CDR1 SEHNR, CDR2 FQNEAQ (reference sequence). The CDR3 loop spans 14 amino acids.

The chain recombines TRBV5-1 with TRBJ1-3, with D uncertain. The CDR3 sequence is 14 residues long. The V and J ends lost 1 base and 3 bases respectively, with 8 bases between them. Germline loops: CDR1 SGHRS, CDR2 YFSETQ. The CDR3 sequence: CASSLSGVGNTIYF. CDR3 nucleotide sequence: TGCGCCAGCAGCTTGTCTGGGGTTGGAAACACCATATATTTT.

The rearrangement uses TRBV6-5 and TRBJ2-4; 8 bases match TRBD1. The CDR3 consists of 13 residues. Germline lookup yields CDR1 MNHEY and CDR2 SVGAGI. Trimming cost V 7 bases and J 5 bases; bases outside gene matches: 4. The CDR3 here is CASTLTGENIQYF. CDR3 nucleotide sequence: TGTGCCAGCACCTTGACAGGGGAAAACATTCAGTACTTC.

The chain combines TRBV18 with TRBJ2-2; D is possibly TRBD1 (6 bases). V gave up 3 bases and J gave up 6 bases, with 17 bases separating them. The CDR3 is 16 amino acids. The V gene's germline CDR1 is KGHSH and CDR2 LQKENI. Here the CDR3 reads CASSPSAGQGSGELFF. For the CDR3, the DNA is TGTGCCAGCTCACCCAGCGCTGGGCAGGGGTCCGGGGAGCTGTTTTTT.

The chain employs TRBV9 and TRBJ1-4; D uncertain. V gave up 0 bases and J gave up 8 bases, with 14 bases separating them. The CDR3 is 15 amino acids. CDR1 is SGDLS, CDR2 YYNGEE, per germline. The CDR3 region has the DNA TGTGCCAGCAGCGTAGGAGTACAGCCCAGAGAAAAACTGTTTTTT. It translates to CASSVGVQPREKLFF.

CDR3 in amino acids: CASSRTGFMNTEAFF. The CDR3 DNA reads as TGTGCCAGCAGCCGGACGGGCTTCATGAACACTGAAGCTTTCTTT. The J gene is TRBJ1-1, the V gene TRBV7-8; no clear D. Germline CDR1 is SGHVS and CDR2 is FQNEAQ. The CDR3 totals 15 residues. V lost 5 bases, J lost 0 bases, and 13 bases lay in between.

This sequence joins TRBV4-3 and TRBJ1-3, with D hard to call. This CDR3 is 14 amino acids long. V was cut by 0 bases and J by 2 bases, with 5 bases left in between. The germline V gene encodes CDR1 LGHNA and CDR2 YSLEER. CDR3 loop: CASSQDVPGNTIYF. CDR3 sequence (DNA): TGCGCCAGCAGCCAAGATGTTCCTGGAAACACCATATATTTT.